The sequence of this T cell receptor (beta chain) was determined in a study of T cells in localized non-small cell lung cancer (TCRdb year 2020). For context, the study as a whole: The study examined T cell repertoires in hundreds of patients with early-stage NSCLC and compared tumors with uninvolved tumor-adjacent lungs. All 230 or so NSCLC patients in the cohort were treatment-naive and had localized lung tumors that were resected. NSCLC patients had a mean age of approximately 70 years, and approximately 140 were male and about a hundred female. Points the paper makes about the study in general: Higher blood T cell density associated with longer overall survival, while higher adjacent-lung clonality associated with shorter survival. The highest T cell clonality was observed in uninvolved tumor-adjacent lung, where clonality exceeded that of tumor, suggesting that antigenic responses were more focused in uninvolved tumor-adjacent lung. Because of the exploratory design, TCR variables were selected using unadjusted p-values without false-discovery rate correction. Of the top 100 tumor clones, a median of 57 were detected in paired uninvolved adjacent lung; roughly 26 were also among that lung's top 100. Because multi-region sequencing of the tumors was not done, intratumor heterogeneity could not be ruled out.

TCR beta CDR3 regions were sequenced from DNA using the immunoSEQ Assay. Processing in the source paper ran as follows. T cell density was computed as TCR beta template counts normalized to usable DNA estimated by amplifying housekeeping genes. The preseqR package was used to estimate richness by extrapolating to 400,000 templates for PBMC samples and to 120,000 templates for tissue samples. Clonality was calculated as one minus Pielou's evenness. Differential abundance testing on productive amino-acid clonotypes, with a minimum total count of 5 and an alpha of 0.1, was used to identify tissue-enriched TCRs. Repertoire overlap between compartments was quantified with the Jaccard Index and Morisita Overlap Index. TCR beta CDR3s were clustered by GLIPH together with public tetramer-defined viral CDR3s, and at least three viral sequences plus V-gene enrichment were required for viral motifs. This immuneACCESS table, as held by TCRdb, lists in-frame sequences with V and J called but not all clones. Of the missing ones, under half trace to an unresolved V gene in checked studies; the others have no known cause. Clone size and the V and J calls come from that table; the DNA yielded D and trimming. In all, the sample holds 50,000 to 65,000 clones, and less than 85% of those were seen once. The ten largest make up about 4.6% of the sample.

In regard to this clone: The antigen it recognizes is unknown. No clone much larger than this one lies a single base away; base qualities are absent.

At diagnosis, tumor, uninvolved tumor-adjacent lung and peripheral blood were collected and then preserved as a mix of FFPE and fresh-frozen material. Blood samples were analyzed as peripheral blood mononuclear cells for TCR repertoire profiling. The germline V gene (reference sequence) gives CDR1 as MNHEY and CDR2 as SMNVEV. Germline trimming amounts to 2 bases on V and 6 bases on J, with 4 as the count of junction bases outside the gene matches. The CDR3 spans 15 residues, from the cysteine through the phenylalanine. The DNA shown is the 45-base CDR3, in frame from base 1. This receptor was obtained from a woman between 35 and 75 years old with stage II lung adenocarcinoma. This receptor chain uses TRBV27 and TRBJ1-5, with 10 bases matching TRBD1. Specimen: PBMCs, collected before any cancer treatment. The sequence in DNA is TGTGCCAGCAGTTTAATGACAGGGGGCAGTCAGCCCCAGCATTTT. Its amino acids are CASSLMTGGSQPQHF.